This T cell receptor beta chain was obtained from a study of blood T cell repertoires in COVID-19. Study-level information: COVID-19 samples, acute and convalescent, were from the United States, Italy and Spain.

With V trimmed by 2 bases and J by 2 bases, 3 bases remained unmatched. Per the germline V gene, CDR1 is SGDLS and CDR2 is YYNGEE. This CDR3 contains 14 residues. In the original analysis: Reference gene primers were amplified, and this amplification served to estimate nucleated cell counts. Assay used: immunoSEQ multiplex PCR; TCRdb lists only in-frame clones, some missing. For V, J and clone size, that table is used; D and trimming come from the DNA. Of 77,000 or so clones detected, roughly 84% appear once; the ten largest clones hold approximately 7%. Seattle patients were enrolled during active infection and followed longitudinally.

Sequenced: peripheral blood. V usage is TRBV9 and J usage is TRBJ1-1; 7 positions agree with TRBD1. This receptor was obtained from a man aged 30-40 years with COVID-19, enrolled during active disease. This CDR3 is CASSVGQTNTEAFF. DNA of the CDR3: TGTGCCAGCAGCGTGGGACAGACTAACACTGAAGCTTTCTTT.